The source of this T cell receptor (beta chain) is a study of blood T cell repertoires in COVID-19. This clone occurred a few times. This CDR3 has 14 residues. Trimming cost V 4 bases and J 6 bases; bases outside gene matches: 5. Germline V gene lookup returns CDR1 GTSNPN and CDR2 SVGIG (reference sequence). The assay was immunoSEQ multiplex PCR, and TCRdb's table has in-frame clones only and misses some. The sample gives 200,000 to 300,000 clones, 75% to 85% of which show up once; more than 5% is in the top ten. The material sequenced was peripheral blood. The gene calls are TRBV30 and TRBJ1-6; 8 bases are a match to TRBD1. The clonotype comes from a human donor in a cohort sampled during active COVID-19. The CDR3, as DNA: TGTGCCTGGAACCAGGGGGCAGTTAATTCACCCCTCCACTTT. This gives the protein CAWNQGAVNSPLHF.